The 10 T cell receptor beta chains below all came from one sample that was sequenced in a study of cytomegalovirus exposure and HLA in healthy donors. This PCR relied on a set of 60 Vbeta primers and 13 Jbeta primers. Generated by immunoSEQ multiplex PCR, the TCRdb table keeps only in-frame clones and is missing some. The repertoire consists of roughly 130,000 clones, with about 74% occurring once and the leading ten covering roughly 4.5%. The sequenced material came from PBMCs. The receptors were gathered from a man younger than 30 in good health and CMV-seropositive.

V and J are TRBV5-1 and TRBJ2-7; maybe TRBD1 (6 bases). The length of the CDR3 is 16 residues. Germline-derived CDR1 and CDR2 are SGHRS and YFSETQ. Trimming removed 4 bases from V and 3 bases from J, with 20 bases in between. For the CDR3, the DNA is TGCGCCAGCAGCATGAATACCCGGGACACCCGCTACGAGCAGTACTTC. It is translated as CASSMNTRDTRYEQYF.

The chain joins TRBV11-2 to TRBJ1-1, with D maybe TRBD1 (5 bases). This CDR3 is 11 amino acids long. Trimming shortened V by 6 bases and J by 11 bases, and 13 bases separated the two germline ends. Germline V lookup: CDR1 SGHAT, CDR2 FQNNGV. CDR3 amino acids: CASSSQGSAFF. The CDR3 bases are TGTGCCAGCAGTTCCCAGGGTTCGGCTTTCTTT.

This chain links TRBV7-9 with TRBJ1-2; a weak D match, TRBD1 (5 bases). Germline V gives CDR1 SEHNR, CDR2 FQNEAQ (reference sequence). Trimming pared 1 base from V and 8 bases from J, leaving 20 bases between. This CDR3 region has 16 residues. CDR3 amino acids: CASSLGLGPGFGGYTF. The DNA of the CDR3 is TGTGCCAGCAGCTTAGGGTTGGGGCCGGGCTTCGGAGGCTACACCTTC.

The chain links TRBV30 to TRBJ2-5; 10 bases align to TRBD2. The V gene's germline CDR1 is GTSNPN and CDR2 SVGIG (reference sequence). The V and J ends lost 7 bases and 2 bases, in that order; junction bases with no gene match: 13. The CDR3 runs 16 residues. The CDR3 bases are TGTGCCTTGAACCCGCGGGCTAGCGGGAGACAAGAGACCCAGTACTTC. Protein: CALNPRASGRQETQYF.

The gene calls are TRBV7-9 and TRBJ2-5; D perhaps matches TRBD1 (5 bases). The germline V gene has CDR1 SEHNR and CDR2 FQNEAQ (reference sequence). This CDR3 region has 15 residues. Trimming pared 5 bases from V and 4 bases from J, leaving 17 bases between. The CDR3 reads CASSEQWGAGETQYF. CDR3 bases: TGTGCCAGCAGCGAGCAGTGGGGCGCAGGAGAGACCCAGTACTTC.

The chain is built from TRBV5-4 and TRBJ2-3; 14 bases map to TRBD2. This CDR3 is 17 amino acids long. V lost 4 bases and J lost 5; bases outside the gene matches: 9. Germline V gene data show CDR1 as SGHNT and CDR2 as YYREEE (reference sequence). CDR3 in amino acids: CASSPGLAGVEKDTQYF. CDR3 bases: TGTGCCAGCAGCCCGGGACTAGCGGGAGTAGAGAAAGATACGCAGTATTTT.

The chain has TRBV5-6 and TRBJ2-3, with a tentative D call TRBD1 (6 bases). This CDR3 is 14 amino acids long. CDR1 is SGHDT and CDR2 is YYEEEE in the germline V gene. Trimming stripped 4 bases from V and 2 bases from J, with 11 bases between. CDR3 in DNA: TGTGCCAGCAGCACAACAGGGATCACAGATACGCAGTATTTT. As protein: CASSTTGITDTQYF.

This clone was picked up a small number of times. This sequence joins TRBV15 and TRBJ2-7; D might be TRBD1 (6 bases). V dropped 3 bases and J dropped 0 bases, with 18 bases sitting between them. CDR3 length: 17 residues. CDR1 is LNHNV and CDR2 is YYDKDF in the germline V gene (reference sequence). CDR3 in amino acids: CATSRYSGTPYSYEQYF. The CDR3 DNA follows: TGTGCCACCAGCAGGTATTCCGGGACACCATACTCCTACGAGCAGTACTTC.

V usage is TRBV18 and J usage is TRBJ2-2, with D unresolved. V was trimmed by 3 bases and J by 1 base, leaving 9 bases between them. The CDR3 extends over 15 amino acids. Germline CDR1 KGHSH, CDR2 LQKENI. The CDR3 DNA reads as TGTGCCAGCTCACCGTCGTCAGGGAACACCGGGGAGCTGTTTTTT. Residues: CASSPSSGNTGELFF.

This clone turned up a few times. V gene TRBV10-1 combines with J gene TRBJ1-6; 11 nucleotides agree with TRBD1. Trimming cost V 5 bases and J 9 bases; bases outside gene matches: 3. The CDR3 loop spans 14 amino acids. The germline gives CDR1 WNHNN, CDR2 SYGVQD (reference sequence). CDR3 coding DNA: TGCGCCAGCAGTCCGGGACAGGGGGTTTCACCCCTCCACTTT. Translated, it gives CASSPGQGVSPLHF.